What follows is one TCR beta chain and its context. Its antigen is currently unknown. A single-stranded UMI oligo with SP2 sequence was ligated to cDNA 3' ends. First-round PCR used 4 to 5 cycles and beta primers RC1.1 and RC1.2 covering TRBC1 and TRBC2. One entry per CDR3 protein, called by TCRdb with MiXCR from the UMI-ligation and nested PCR reads. The table has fewer than 60,000 distinct CDR3 sequences, around a tenth seen once. This sample was included in a study of quantifying T cell responses using KT2 cells. Study summary: RNA was reverse transcribed with TCR alpha and beta constant-region primers. The T4 ligation step was estimated to exceed 8% efficiency under optimum conditions. Study-level results: Even the lowest spike-in, about one KT2 cell per 100,000 PBMC, yielded detectable KT2 sequences. KT2 clone alpha and beta sequence counts scaled linearly with input KT2 cell number.

The receptor comes from a human donor. The specimen sequenced was PBMCs spiked with cells of the T cell clone KT2.

CDR3: CATSDLRDSTDTQYF. CDR3 nucleotide sequence: TGTGCCACCAGTGATTTGCGGGACAGCACAGATACGCAGTATTTT. The chain couples TRBV24-1 to TRBJ2-3; perhaps D is TRBD1 or TRBD2 (5 bases each). The CDR3 runs 15 residues. The V end was cut by 0 bases, the J end by 0 bases, with 6 bases between. In germline, CDR1 is KGHDR, CDR2 SFDVKD.